This T cell receptor beta chain stems from a study of T-cell reconstitution after alpha-beta-depleted transplantation in children. The V segment lost 10 bases and the J segment 4 bases; nucleotides outside the gene matches: 2. Germline V CDR1 and CDR2: SNHLY, FYNNEI. The CDR3 is made up of 12 amino acids. This clonotype was detected a few times. Its antigen is as yet unknown. For TCRbeta, the library was prepared with unique molecular identifiers. TCRdb reprocessed the PCR reads via MiXCR and lists one record per CDR3 protein. Of a few hundred thousand distinct CDR3 sequences in the sample, 20% to 30% are singletons; the top ten hold just over 35%. Study outcomes and limitations: The origin of high day-60 TCRbeta diversity in some patients lay in surviving recipient T cells and thymic progenitors. The authors attributed T-cell counts and diversity one year after transplant mostly to newly produced T cells.

The clonotype originates from a boy less than two years old with Wiskott-Aldrich syndrome, due to receive a stem cell transplant. The chain links TRBV2 to TRBJ2-1; 9 nucleotides align to TRBD1. Here the sequenced sample was PBMCs, taken before TCRalphabeta/CD19-depleted stem cell transplant. DNA of the CDR3: TGTGCCACCGGGACAGGGTACAATGAGCAGTTCTTC. It translates to CATGTGYNEQFF.